This T cell receptor (beta chain) was recovered during a study of monozygotic twins with inflammatory bowel disease. CDR1 is SGHNT and CDR2 is YYREEE in the germline V gene (reference sequence). This CDR3 comprises 12 residues. Points from the study as a whole: Patient repertoires may carry noise from differing immunosuppressive treatments.

The UMIs carried a 6-nucleotide sample barcode, and they were added by template switching. TCRdb re-called the 5' RACE reads and gives one entry per CDR3 protein, without DNA. The ten most abundant clones cover around 2.4% of a sample with approximately 420,000 distinct CDR3 sequences. Comment on this clonotype: Antigen: not known.

This sequence joins TRBV5-4 and TRBJ1-6. Source material: blood. The TCR was taken from a human donor with ulcerative colitis or Crohn's disease, or a healthy co-twin of an affected twin (not recorded which). CDR3 protein: CASSFYNSPLHF.